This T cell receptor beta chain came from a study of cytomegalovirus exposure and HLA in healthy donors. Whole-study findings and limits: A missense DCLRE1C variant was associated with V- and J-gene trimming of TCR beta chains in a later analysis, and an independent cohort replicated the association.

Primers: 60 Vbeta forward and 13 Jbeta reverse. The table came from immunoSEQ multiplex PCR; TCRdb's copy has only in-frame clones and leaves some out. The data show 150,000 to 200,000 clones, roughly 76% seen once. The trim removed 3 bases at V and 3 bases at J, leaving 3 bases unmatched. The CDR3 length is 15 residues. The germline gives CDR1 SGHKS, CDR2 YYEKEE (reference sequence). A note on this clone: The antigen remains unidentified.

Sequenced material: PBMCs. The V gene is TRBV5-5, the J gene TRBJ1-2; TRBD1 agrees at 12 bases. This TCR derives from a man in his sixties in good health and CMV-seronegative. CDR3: CASSWGTGGDYGYTF. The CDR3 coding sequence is TGTGCCAGCAGCTGGGGGACAGGGGGCGACTATGGCTACACCTTC.